This entry lists 10 T cell receptor beta chains sequenced from one sample in a study of shared clonotypes between healthy human individuals (TCRdb year 2020). Library prep was done by the immunoSEQ multiplex PCR assay. The clones in this table, taken by TCRdb from immuneACCESS, are in-frame only. Not every clone is retained; where verified, under half of the shortfall comes from an unresolved V gene, and the cause of the rest is unknown. Counted in this sample were about 870,000 clones; around 92% of them appeared once. More than 20% of the sample is held by the ten biggest clonotypes. CD8 naive samples were obtained by positive selection for CCR7 among CD45RO-negative cells, yielding a CD45RA+CCR7+ population from which TemRA cells were excluded. Input material: naive CD8+ T cells sorted from blood. What the cell subset or site label conveys for this sample: CD45RA+CCR7+. The receptors stem from a man aged 25-40 years in good health.

This chain links TRBV11-2 with TRBJ2-7, with 8 bases fitting TRBD2. This CDR3 spans 17 amino acids. Trimming at V came to 4 bases and at J to 4 bases, leaving 15 bases not matched to a gene. The V gene's germline CDR1 is SGHAT and CDR2 FQNNGV. This CDR3 reads CASSSRSSGSGGYEQYF. DNA of the CDR3: TGTGCCAGCAGCTCCCGATCCAGCGGGAGCGGTGGTTACGAGCAGTACTTC.

The chain's CDR3 is CASSDVQAEAFF. CDR3 coding DNA: TGTGCCAGCAGCGACGTACAGGCTGAAGCTTTCTTT. V is TRBV5-4 and J is TRBJ1-1; perhaps TRBD1 as D (5 bases). Trimming took off 4 bases at V and 6 bases at J, with 10 bases between the two ends. Per the germline V gene, CDR1 is SGHNT and CDR2 is YYREEE (reference sequence). There are 12 residues in the CDR3.

CDR3 loop: CASSLEQGWYEQYF. Written as DNA, the CDR3 is TGCGCCAGCAGCTTGGAACAGGGGTGGTACGAGCAGTACTTC. This chain links TRBV5-1 with TRBJ2-7; TRBD1 matches 7 bases. After removal of 0 bases from V and 4 bases from J, the junction contained 4 bases not matched to a gene. From germline, CDR1 is SGHRS and CDR2 YFSETQ. The CDR3 contains 14 residues.

The chain uses TRBV5-4 and TRBJ2-3; TRBD1 agrees at 8 bases. Germline CDR1 and CDR2: SGHNT and YYREEE (reference sequence). This CDR3 is built from 15 residues. Germline trimming cut 0 bases from V and 6 bases from J; bases unmatched to any gene: 6. The CDR3 sequence is CASSLVGQAADTQYF. The DNA of the CDR3 is TGTGCCAGCAGCTTGGTGGGACAGGCGGCGGATACGCAGTATTTT.

This clone was observed a single time. In DNA, the CDR3 is TGTGCAAGTCGCTCCCGAGGGGGGGACACTGAAGCTTTCTTT. It yields the protein CASRSRGGDTEAFF. The chain links TRBV12-2 to TRBJ1-1. TRBV12-2 is flagged as a pseudogene. This CDR3 is built from 14 residues.

The rearrangement links TRBV6-5 to TRBJ2-3; D gene unclear. Trimming pared 0 bases from V and 6 bases from J, leaving 16 bases between. Germline V lookup: CDR1 MNHEY, CDR2 SVGAGI. The CDR3 loop spans 16 amino acids. CDR3 loop: CASSYSFPEVKDTQYF. CDR3 coding DNA: TGTGCCAGCAGTTACTCGTTTCCAGAGGTGAAGGATACGCAGTATTTT.

The genes are TRBV6-5 and TRBJ1-5; weak D call: TRBD1 (6 bases). From germline, CDR1 is MNHEY and CDR2 SVGAGI. CDR3 length equals 15 residues. V lost 6 bases to trimming and J lost 4 bases, with 16 bases between them. The DNA of the CDR3 is TGTGCCAGCAGCCTGACGCAGGGGAGGAATCAGCCCCAGCATTTT. It is translated as CASSLTQGRNQPQHF.

The rearrangement links TRBV27 to TRBJ2-1; D not certain. The length of the CDR3 is 14 residues. The V end lost 3 bases, the J end lost 0 bases, and 6 bases lay between the germline ends. Germline lookup yields CDR1 MNHEY and CDR2 SMNVEV (reference sequence). CDR3 bases: TGTGCCAGCAGTTTTATGGACTCCTACAATGAGCAGTTCTTC. Its translation is CASSFMDSYNEQFF.

The chain uses TRBV4-1 and TRBJ2-7; D ambiguous. The CDR3 has 16 amino acids. Germline values: CDR1 MGHRA, CDR2 YSYEKL. V dropped 0 bases and J dropped 0 bases, with 12 bases sitting between them. This CDR3 reads CASSQEFALTSYEQYF. As DNA, the CDR3 is TGCGCCAGCAGCCAAGAGTTTGCGCTTACCTCCTACGAGCAGTACTTC.

The chain carries TRBV27 and TRBJ2-1; 12 bases map to TRBD2. This CDR3 region has 18 residues. With V trimmed by 5 bases and J by 0 bases, 8 bases remained unmatched. Looked up from germline, CDR1 is MNHEY and CDR2 is SMNVEV (reference sequence). The CDR3 loop reads CASSAGTSGPSSYNEQFF. The CDR3 DNA is TGTGCCAGCAGTGCCGGGACTAGCGGGCCCAGCTCCTACAATGAGCAGTTCTTC.